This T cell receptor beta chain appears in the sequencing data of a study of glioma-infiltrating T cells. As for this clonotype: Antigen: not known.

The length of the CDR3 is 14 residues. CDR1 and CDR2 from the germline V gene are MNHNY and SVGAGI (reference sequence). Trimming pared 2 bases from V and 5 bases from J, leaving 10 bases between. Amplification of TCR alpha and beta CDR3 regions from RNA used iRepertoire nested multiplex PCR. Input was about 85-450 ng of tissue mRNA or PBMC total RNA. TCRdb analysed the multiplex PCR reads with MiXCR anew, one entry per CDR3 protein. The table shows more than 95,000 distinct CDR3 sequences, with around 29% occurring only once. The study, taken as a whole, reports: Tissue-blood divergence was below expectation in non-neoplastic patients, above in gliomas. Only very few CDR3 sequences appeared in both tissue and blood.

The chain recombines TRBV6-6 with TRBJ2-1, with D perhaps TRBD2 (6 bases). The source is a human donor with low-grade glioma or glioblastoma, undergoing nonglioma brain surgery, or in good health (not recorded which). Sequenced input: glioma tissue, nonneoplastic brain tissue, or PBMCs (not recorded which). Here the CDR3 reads CASSYPGGDNEQFF. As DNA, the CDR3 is TGTGCCAGCAGTTACCCCGGAGGGGACAATGAGCAGTTCTTC.